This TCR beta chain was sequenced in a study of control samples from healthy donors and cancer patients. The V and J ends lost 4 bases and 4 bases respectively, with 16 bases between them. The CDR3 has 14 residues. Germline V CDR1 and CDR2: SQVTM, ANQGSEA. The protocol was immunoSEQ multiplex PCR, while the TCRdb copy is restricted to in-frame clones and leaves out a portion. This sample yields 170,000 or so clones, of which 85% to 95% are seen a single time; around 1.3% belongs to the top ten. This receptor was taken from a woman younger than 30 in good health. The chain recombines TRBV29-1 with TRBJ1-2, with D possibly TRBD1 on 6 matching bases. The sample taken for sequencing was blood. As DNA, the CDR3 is TGCAGCGTTGCGTTAGGGGGGACGCGCTATGGCTACACCTTC. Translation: CSVALGGTRYGYTF.